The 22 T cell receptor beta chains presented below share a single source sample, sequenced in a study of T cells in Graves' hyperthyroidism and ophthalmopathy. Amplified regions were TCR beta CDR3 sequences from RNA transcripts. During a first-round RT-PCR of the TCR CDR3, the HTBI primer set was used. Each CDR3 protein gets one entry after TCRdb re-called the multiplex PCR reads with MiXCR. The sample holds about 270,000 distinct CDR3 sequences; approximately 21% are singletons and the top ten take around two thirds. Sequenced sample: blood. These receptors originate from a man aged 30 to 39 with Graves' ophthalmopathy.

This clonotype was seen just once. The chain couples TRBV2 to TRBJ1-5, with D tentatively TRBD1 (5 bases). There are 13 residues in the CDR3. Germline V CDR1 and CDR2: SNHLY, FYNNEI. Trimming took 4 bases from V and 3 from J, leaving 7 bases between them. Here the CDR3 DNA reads TGTGCCAGCAGTGTGGACAACAATCAGCCCCAGCATTTT. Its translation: CASSVDNNQPQHF.

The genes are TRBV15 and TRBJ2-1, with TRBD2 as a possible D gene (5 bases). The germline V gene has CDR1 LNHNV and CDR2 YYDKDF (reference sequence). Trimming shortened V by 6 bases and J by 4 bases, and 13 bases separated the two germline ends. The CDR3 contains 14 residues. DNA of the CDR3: TGTGCCACCAGTAATAGCGATTCGTACAATGAGCAGTTCTTC. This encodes CATSNSDSYNEQFF.

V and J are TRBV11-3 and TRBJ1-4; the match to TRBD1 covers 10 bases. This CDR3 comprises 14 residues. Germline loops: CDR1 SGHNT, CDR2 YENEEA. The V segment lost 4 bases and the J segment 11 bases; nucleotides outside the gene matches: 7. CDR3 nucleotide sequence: TGTGCCAGCAGCTCCGCGGACAGGGGGAGGAAACTGTTTTTT. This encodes CASSSADRGRKLFF.

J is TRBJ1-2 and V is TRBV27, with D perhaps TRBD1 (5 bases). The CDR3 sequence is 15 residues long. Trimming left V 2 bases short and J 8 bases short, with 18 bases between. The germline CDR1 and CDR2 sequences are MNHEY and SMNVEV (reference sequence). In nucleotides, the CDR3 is TGTGCCAGCAGTTTAGAGCGGGGCAGTCCTCTGGGCTACACCTTC. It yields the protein CASSLERGSPLGYTF.

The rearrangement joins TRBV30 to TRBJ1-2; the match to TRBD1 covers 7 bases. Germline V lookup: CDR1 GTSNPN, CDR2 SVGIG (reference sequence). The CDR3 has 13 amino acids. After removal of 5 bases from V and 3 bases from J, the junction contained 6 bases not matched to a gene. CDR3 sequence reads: CAWGGQRHYGYTF. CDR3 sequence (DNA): TGTGCCTGGGGGGGACAGCGCCACTATGGCTACACCTTC.

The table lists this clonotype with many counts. The CDR3 DNA reads as TGTGCCAGCAGTGGAATGGGGACTAGCGACCTCTACGAGCAGTACTTC. Residues: CASSGMGTSDLYEQYF. The V call is TRBV2, the J call TRBJ2-7; 10 bases are shared with TRBD2. The J segment lost 3 bases and the V segment lost 4 bases, leaving 9 bases of the junction unmatched. Germline CDR1 SNHLY, CDR2 FYNNEI. The CDR3 runs to 16 residues. Variable domain in full (rest from reference TRBV2 and TRBJ2-7): EPEVTQTPSHQVTQMGQEVILRCVPISNHLYFYWYRQILGQKVEFLVSFYNNEISEKSEIFDDQFSVERPDGSNFTLKIRSTKLEDSAMYFCASSGMGTSDLYEQYFGPGTRLTVT.

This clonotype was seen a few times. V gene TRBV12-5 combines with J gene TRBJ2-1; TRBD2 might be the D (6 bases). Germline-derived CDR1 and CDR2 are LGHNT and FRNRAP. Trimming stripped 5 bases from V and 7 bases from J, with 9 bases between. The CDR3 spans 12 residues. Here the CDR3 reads CASGKRGNEQFF. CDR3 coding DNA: TGTGCTAGTGGTAAACGGGGGAATGAGCAGTTCTTC.

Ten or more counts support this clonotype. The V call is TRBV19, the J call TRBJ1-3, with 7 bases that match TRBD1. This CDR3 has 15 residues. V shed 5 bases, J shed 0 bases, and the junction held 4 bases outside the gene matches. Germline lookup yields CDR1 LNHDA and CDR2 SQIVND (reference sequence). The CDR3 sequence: CASSSGQVSGNTIYF. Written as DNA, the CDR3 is TGTGCCAGTAGTTCCGGACAGGTCTCTGGAAACACCATATATTTT.

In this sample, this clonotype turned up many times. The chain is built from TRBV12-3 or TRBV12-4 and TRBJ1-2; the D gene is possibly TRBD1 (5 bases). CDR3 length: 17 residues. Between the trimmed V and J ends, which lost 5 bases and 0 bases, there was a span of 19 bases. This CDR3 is CASSPSLTPGPNYGYTF. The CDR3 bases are TGTGCCAGCAGTCCGTCGCTTACCCCGGGACCTAACTATGGCTACACCTTC.

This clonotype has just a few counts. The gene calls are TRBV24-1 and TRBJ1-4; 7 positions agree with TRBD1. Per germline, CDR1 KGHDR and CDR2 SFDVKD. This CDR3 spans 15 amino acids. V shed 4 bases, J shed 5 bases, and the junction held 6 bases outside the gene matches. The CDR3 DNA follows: TGTGCCACCAGTGACAAAGCGACAGGGAATGAAAAACTGTTTTTT. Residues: CATSDKATGNEKLFF.

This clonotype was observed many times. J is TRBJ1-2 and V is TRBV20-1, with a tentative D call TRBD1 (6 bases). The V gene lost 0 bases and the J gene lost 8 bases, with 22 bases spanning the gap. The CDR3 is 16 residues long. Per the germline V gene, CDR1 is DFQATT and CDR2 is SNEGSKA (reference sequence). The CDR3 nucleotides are TGCAGTGCTAGAGAATTTTCGTCAACAGGGAAGTCGGGCTACACCTTC. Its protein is CSAREFSSTGKSGYTF.

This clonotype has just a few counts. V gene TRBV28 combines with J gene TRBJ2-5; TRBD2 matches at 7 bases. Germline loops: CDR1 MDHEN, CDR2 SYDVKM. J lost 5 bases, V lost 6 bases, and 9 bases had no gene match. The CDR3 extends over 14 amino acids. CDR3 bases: TGTGCCAGCAGCCAAAGCGGGATCAGGGAGACCCAGTACTTC. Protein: CASSQSGIRETQYF. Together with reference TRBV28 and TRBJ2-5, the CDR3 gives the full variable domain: DVKVTQSSRYLVKRTGEKVFLECVQDMDHENMFWYRQDPGLGLRLIYFSYDVKMKEKGDIPEGYSVSREKKERFSLILESASTNQTSMYLCASSQSGIRETQYFGPGTRLLVL.

This chain's CDR3 is CASSRKVWGEQFF. The CDR3 region has the DNA TGCGCCAGCTCTAGAAAGGTGTGGGGTGAGCAGTTCTTC. The chain couples TRBV10-1 to TRBJ2-1; D not certain. V dropped 8 bases and J dropped 9 bases, with 17 bases sitting between them. The CDR3 is 13 residues long. Germline CDR1 and CDR2: WNHNN and SYGVQD (reference sequence).

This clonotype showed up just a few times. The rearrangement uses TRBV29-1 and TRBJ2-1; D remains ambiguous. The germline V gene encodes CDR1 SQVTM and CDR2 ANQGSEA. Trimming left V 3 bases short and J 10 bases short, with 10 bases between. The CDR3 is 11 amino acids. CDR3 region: CSVETFPEQFF. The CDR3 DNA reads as TGCAGCGTTGAGACTTTCCCGGAGCAGTTCTTC.

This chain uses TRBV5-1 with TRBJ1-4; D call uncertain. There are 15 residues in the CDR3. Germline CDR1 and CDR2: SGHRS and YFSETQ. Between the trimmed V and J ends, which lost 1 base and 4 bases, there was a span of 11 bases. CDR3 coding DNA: TGCGCCAGCAGCTTGCGGGGTGAGGGTAATGAAAAACTGTTTTTT. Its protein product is CASSLRGEGNEKLFF. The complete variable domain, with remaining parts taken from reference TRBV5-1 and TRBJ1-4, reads KAGVTQTPRYLIKTRGQQVTLSCSPISGHRSVSWYQQTPGQGLQFLFEYFSETQRNKGNFPGRFSGRQFSNSRSEMNVSTLELGDSALYLCASSLRGEGNEKLFFGSGTQLSVL.

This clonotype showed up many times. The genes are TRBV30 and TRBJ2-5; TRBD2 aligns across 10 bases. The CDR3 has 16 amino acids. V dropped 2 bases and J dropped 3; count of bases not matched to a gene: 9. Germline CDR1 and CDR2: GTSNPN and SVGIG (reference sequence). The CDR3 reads CAWSFQASGSKETQYF. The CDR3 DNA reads TGTGCCTGGAGTTTTCAGGCTAGCGGGAGTAAAGAGACCCAGTACTTC.

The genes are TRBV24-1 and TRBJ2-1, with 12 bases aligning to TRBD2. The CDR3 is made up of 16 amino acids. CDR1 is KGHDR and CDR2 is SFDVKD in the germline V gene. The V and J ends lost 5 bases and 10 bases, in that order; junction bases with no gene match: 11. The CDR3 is CATSASSGRARGEQFF. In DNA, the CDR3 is TGTGCCACCAGTGCTTCTAGCGGGAGGGCACGGGGGGAGCAGTTCTTC.

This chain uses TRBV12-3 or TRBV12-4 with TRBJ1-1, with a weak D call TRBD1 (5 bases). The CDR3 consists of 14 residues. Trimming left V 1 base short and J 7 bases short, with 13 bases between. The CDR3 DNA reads TGTGCCAGCAGTTTAGTTGCAGGGTTTTTTGAAGCTTTCTTT. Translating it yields CASSLVAGFFEAFF.

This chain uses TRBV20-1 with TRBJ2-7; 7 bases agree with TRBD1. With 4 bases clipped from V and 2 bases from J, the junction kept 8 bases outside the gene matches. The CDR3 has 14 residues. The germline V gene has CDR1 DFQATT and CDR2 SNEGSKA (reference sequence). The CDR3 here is CSAIRTGKTYEQYF. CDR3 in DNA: TGCAGTGCTATAAGGACAGGTAAAACCTACGAGCAGTACTTC.

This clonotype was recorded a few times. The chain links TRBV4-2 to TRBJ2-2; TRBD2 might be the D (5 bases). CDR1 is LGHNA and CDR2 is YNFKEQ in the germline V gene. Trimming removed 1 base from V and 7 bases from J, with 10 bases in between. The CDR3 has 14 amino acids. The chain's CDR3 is CASSQGTGNGELFF. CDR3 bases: TGTGCCAGCAGCCAAGGGACTGGCAACGGGGAGCTGTTTTTT.

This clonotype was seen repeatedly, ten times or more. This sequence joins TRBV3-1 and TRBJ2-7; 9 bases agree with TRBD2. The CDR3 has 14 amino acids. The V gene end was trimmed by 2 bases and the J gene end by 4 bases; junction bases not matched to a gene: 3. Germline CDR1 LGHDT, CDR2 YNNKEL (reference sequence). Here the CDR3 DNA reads TGTGCCAGCAGCCAACGCGCGGGAGGGTACGAGCAGTACTTC. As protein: CASSQRAGGYEQYF.

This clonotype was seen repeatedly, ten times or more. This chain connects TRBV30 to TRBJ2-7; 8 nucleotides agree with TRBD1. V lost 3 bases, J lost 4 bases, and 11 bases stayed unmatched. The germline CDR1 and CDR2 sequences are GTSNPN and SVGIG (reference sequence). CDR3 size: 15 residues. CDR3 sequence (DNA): TGTGCCTGGAGACGGGGACCCGGGACAGGATACGAGCAGTACTTC. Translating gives CAWRRGPGTGYEQYF.